Sequencing of this T cell receptor (beta chain) was carried out in a study of cytomegalovirus exposure and HLA in healthy donors. Study-wide context: Early released data comprised 80 million to 100 million unique TCRs from HLA-typed donors. Study results and caveats: It was reported that TCR beta sequences correctly inferred the HLA-A and HLA-B alleles for most subjects.

Primers for the PCR totalled 60 Vbeta and 13 Jbeta. Original data processing: A later analysis counted 65 million to 95 million unique TCR beta chains, 9.5 million to 12 million shared. Assay: immunoSEQ multiplex PCR; the TCRdb copy retains only in-frame clones and omits some. From that table come the V and J calls and clone size; the DNA was used to work out D and trimming. The table shows roughly 190,000 clones, with 70% to 75% occurring only once. The CDR3 runs to 15 residues. With 1 base clipped from V and 3 bases from J, the junction kept 5 bases outside the gene matches. Per germline, CDR1 SGHTA and CDR2 FQGNSA. Concerning this clone: Antigen: not known.

The sequence was obtained from a man aged 25-45 years in good health and CMV-seropositive. Sequenced: PBMCs. The chain couples TRBV7-2 to TRBJ2-5, with 7 bases matching TRBD2. The CDR3 loop is CASSLGGTIKETQYF. The CDR3 DNA reads TGTGCCAGCAGCTTAGGAGGGACTATAAAAGAGACCCAGTACTTC.